A selection of T cell receptor beta chains follows, all from one sample in a study of blood T cell repertoires in COVID-19. Using immunoSEQ multiplex PCR, the repertoire was profiled, and TCRdb retains in-frame clones only, with some absent. In the table there are under 150,000 clones, roughly 81% of which are singletons. The material sequenced was peripheral blood. These receptor sequences come from a woman aged 45-60 years with active or convalescent COVID-19. Both conserved end residues are part of each CDR3. D genes are given only for firm matches. Clone size is not always given. Where it is, it says once, few, many or a class for expanded clones.

J gene	D gene	V gene	clone size	CDR3 protein	CDR3 DNA
TRBJ1-1	.	TRBV7-2	.	CASNRQVMNTEAFF	TGTGCCAGCAACAGACAGGTGATGAACACTGAAGCTTTCTTT
TRBJ2-7	.	TRBV15	.	CATSRDAAASAGYEQYF	TGTGCCACCAGCAGAGATGCGGCAGCTAGTGCCGGTTACGAGCAGTACTTC
TRBJ2-7	TRBD1	TRBV11-3	.	CASSPYRGSYEQYF	TGTGCCAGCAGCCCGTACAGGGGATCCTACGAGCAGTACTTC
TRBJ1-1	TRBD1	TRBV6-2/TRBV6-3	.	CASSWTGITEAFF	TGTGCCAGCAGTTGGACAGGGATCACTGAAGCTTTCTTT
TRBJ2-7	.	TRBV28	few	CASKRGGVYEQYF	TGTGCCAGCAAGAGGGGGGGCGTATACGAGCAGTACTTC
TRBJ2-5	TRBD2	TRBV13	few	CASSFYLQTSGQETQYF	TGTGCCAGCAGCTTCTATTTACAGACTAGCGGCCAAGAGACCCAGTACTTC
TRBJ2-2	.	TRBV3-1/TRBV3-2	.	CASSQGDRTGELFF	TGTGCCAGCAGCCAAGGCGACAGGACCGGGGAGCTGTTTTTT
TRBJ2-2	TRBD1	TRBV9	.	CASSPPGTGGAGELFF	TGTGCCAGCAGCCCCCCCGGGACAGGGGGGGCCGGGGAGCTGTTTTTT
TRBJ1-2	.	TRBV6-2/TRBV6-3	.	CASSYPLRDSYTF	TGTGCCAGCAGTTACCCACTTCGGGACAGCTACACCTTC
TRBJ2-7	TRBD1	TRBV19	few	CASSISGTAPYEQYF	TGTGCCAGTAGTATTTCCGGGACAGCGCCTTACGAGCAGTACTTC
TRBJ1-1	.	TRBV14	.	CASSQWAYTEAFF	TGTGCCAGCAGCCAATGGGCGTATACTGAAGCTTTCTTT
TRBJ2-5	TRBD1	TRBV18	.	CASSPGTGGGTQYF	TGTGCCAGCTCACCTGGGACAGGCGGAGGGACCCAGTACTTC
TRBJ1-6	TRBD1	TRBV7-2	.	CASSLAGQGKGYNSPLHF	TGTGCCAGCAGCTTAGCGGGACAGGGGAAGGGTTATAATTCACCCCTCCACTTT
TRBJ1-1	.	TRBV10-1	.	CASPRGNVKAFF	TGCGCCAGCCCTCGGGGGAACGTTAAAGCTTTCTTT
TRBJ2-7	.	TRBV28	few	CASTRPNGEQYF	TGTGCCAGCACCAGGCCAAATGGGGAGCAGTACTTC
TRBJ1-1	TRBD1	TRBV13	.	CASSFLDRDGAFF	TGTGCCAGCAGCTTCCTCGACAGGGATGGAGCTTTCTTT
TRBJ2-7	.	TRBV9	.	CASSILGGTGEQYF	TGTGCCAGCAGCATTTTGGGGGGTACTGGGGAGCAGTACTTC
TRBJ2-3	TRBD1	TRBV29-1	once	CSVEGDRGASTDTQYF	TGCAGCGTTGAAGGGGACAGGGGGGCTAGCACAGATACGCAGTATTTT
TRBJ2-3	.	TRBV9	once	CASSVGALTSTDTQYF	TGTGCCAGCAGCGTTGGGGCCCTCACTAGCACAGATACGCAGTATTTT
TRBJ2-3	.	TRBV5-1	.	CASSLGFADTQYF	TGCGCCAGCAGCTTGGGTTTCGCAGATACGCAGTATTTT
TRBJ1-2	.	TRBV19	once	CASSRRGRYGYTF	TGTGCCAGTAGTAGGCGGGGGAGATATGGCTACACCTTC
TRBJ2-7	TRBD1	TRBV30	.	CAWSVRAPGQGFAEQYF	TGTGCCTGGAGTGTCCGGGCACCGGGACAGGGATTCGCCGAGCAGTACTTC
TRBJ1-3	.	TRBV11-2	.	CASSPRTESWPGNTIYF	TGTGCCAGCAGCCCTCGGACAGAATCTTGGCCTGGAAACACCATATATTTT
TRBJ1-2	.	TRBV19	once	CASRSRGYGYTF	TGTGCCAGTAGAAGCAGGGGATATGGCTACACCTTC
TRBJ1-1	.	TRBV7-2	.	CASSRNGQEAFF	TGTGCCAGCAGCCGGAATGGACAGGAAGCTTTCTTT
TRBJ2-3	TRBD2	TRBV30	.	CAWSVGTSGGAGTDTQYF	TGTGCCTGGAGTGTAGGCACTAGCGGGGGCGCGGGAACAGATACGCAGTATTTT
TRBJ2-7	.	TRBV4-3	.	CASSQDQGTYEQYF	TGCGCCAGCAGCCAAGATCAGGGGACCTACGAGCAGTACTTC
TRBJ1-1	.	TRBV29-1	.	CSVTVMNTEAFF	TGCAGCGTGACAGTCATGAACACTGAAGCTTTCTTT
TRBJ2-3	TRBD2	TRBV9	.	CASTQGGGGAADTQYF	TGTGCCAGCACCCAGGGAGGCGGGGGGGCCGCAGATACGCAGTATTTT
TRBJ2-7	TRBD2	TRBV29-1	.	CSVKELGAGGPDEQYF	TGCAGCGTTAAGGAGTTGGGGGCGGGAGGGCCTGACGAGCAGTACTTC
TRBJ2-6	.	TRBV6-5	once	CASSYSEGSGANVLTF	TGTGCCAGCAGTTACTCTGAGGGCTCTGGGGCCAACGTCCTGACTTTC
TRBJ2-7	TRBD2	TRBV5-1	.	CASSQGTSEELYEQYF	TGCGCCAGCAGCCAGGGGACTAGCGAGGAGCTCTACGAGCAGTACTTC
TRBJ2-7	.	TRBV29-1	few	CSVEDWDTHSYEQYF	TGCAGCGTTGAAGACTGGGACACGCACTCCTACGAGCAGTACTTC
TRBJ1-2	TRBD1	TRBV3-1/TRBV3-2	.	CASSIPRGQANYGYTF	TGTGCCAGCAGCATCCCGCGAGGACAGGCGAACTATGGCTACACCTTC
TRBJ2-3	TRBD2	TRBV2	.	CASRRGVPQDTQYF	TGTGCCAGCAGGCGGGGGGTCCCTCAAGATACGCAGTATTTT
TRBJ1-5	.	TRBV5-8	.	CASSLRQPQHF	TGTGCCAGCAGCTTACGGCAGCCCCAGCATTTT
TRBJ1-1	.	TRBV7-3	once	CASSSDGGYTEAFF	TGTGCCAGCAGCTCGGATGGGGGCTACACTGAAGCTTTCTTT
TRBJ2-1	.	TRBV28	.	CASTSGYNEQFF	TGTGCCAGCACAAGCGGATACAATGAGCAGTTCTTC
TRBJ2-1	TRBD2	TRBV30	.	CAWSGGLAGGFKYNEQFF	TGTGCCTGGAGTGGGGGACTAGCGGGAGGTTTTAAGTACAATGAGCAGTTCTTC
TRBJ2-1	.	TRBV9	.	CASSVGGSTYNEQFF	TGTGCCAGCAGCGTAGGTGGGAGTACCTACAATGAGCAGTTCTTC
TRBJ1-1	TRBD1	TRBV2	.	CASSAGTGGLNTEAFF	TGTGCCAGCAGTGCAGGGACAGGGGGGTTGAACACTGAAGCTTTCTTT
TRBJ1-5	TRBD1	TRBV28	.	CASRLTGVGQPQHF	TGTGCCAGCAGACTTACAGGGGTCGGTCAGCCCCAGCATTTT